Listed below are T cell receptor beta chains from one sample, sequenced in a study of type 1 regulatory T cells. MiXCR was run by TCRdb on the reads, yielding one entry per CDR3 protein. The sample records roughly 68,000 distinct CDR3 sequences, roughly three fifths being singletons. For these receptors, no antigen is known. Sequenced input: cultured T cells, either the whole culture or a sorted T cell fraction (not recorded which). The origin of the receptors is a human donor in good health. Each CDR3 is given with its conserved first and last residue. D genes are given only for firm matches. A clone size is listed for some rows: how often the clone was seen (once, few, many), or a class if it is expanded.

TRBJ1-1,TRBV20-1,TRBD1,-,CSANYRGSEAFF,TGCAGTGCTAATTACAGGGGCTCTGAAGCTTTCTTT
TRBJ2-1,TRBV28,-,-,CASSSSLEVQFF,TGTGCCAGCAGTTCGTCATTAGAAGTGCAGTTCTTC
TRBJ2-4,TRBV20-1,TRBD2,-,CSARGPGTSTNIQYF,TGCAGTGCTAGGGGCCCCGGGACTAGTACGAACATTCAGTACTTC
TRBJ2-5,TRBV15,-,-,CATSRDSQGGETQYF,TGTGCCACCAGCAGAGATAGTCAGGGAGGAGAGACCCAGTACTTC
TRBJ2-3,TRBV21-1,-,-,CASSDYPDRCSTDTQYF,TGTGCCAGCAGCGACTACCCCGATAGATGTAGCACAGATACGCAGTATTTT
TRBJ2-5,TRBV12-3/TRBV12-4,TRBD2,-,CASSISGLGTRYQETQYF,TGTGCCAGCAGCATTTCTGGACTAGGGACGAGGTACCAAGAGACCCAGTACTTC
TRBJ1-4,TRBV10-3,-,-,CAISDRQLSTNEKLFF,TGTGCCATCAGTGACAGGCAGCTGTCAACTAATGAAAAACTGTTTTTT
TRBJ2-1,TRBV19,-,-,CASSIEQLTTYNEQFF,TGTGCCAGTAGTATAGAGCAGCTAACGACTTACAATGAGCAGTTCTTC
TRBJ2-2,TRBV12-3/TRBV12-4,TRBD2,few,CASRTGGANTGELFF,TGTGCCAGTAGGACGGGGGGAGCGAACACCGGGGAGCTGTTTTTT
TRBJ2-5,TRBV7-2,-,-,CASSSTRSTMQETQYF,TGTGCCAGCAGCTCGACGCGATCGACTATGCAAGAGACCCAGTACTTC
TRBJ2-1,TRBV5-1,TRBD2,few,CASSFRLATSLLGEQFF,TGCGCCAGCAGCTTTAGACTAGCGACCTCTCTGTTGGGTGAGCAGTTCTTC
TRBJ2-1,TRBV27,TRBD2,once,CASSLSGREYNEQFF,TGTGCCAGCAGTTTAAGCGGGAGGGAGTACAATGAGCAGTTCTTC
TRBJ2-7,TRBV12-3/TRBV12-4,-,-,CASSLIGRQSNSYEQYF,TGTGCCAGCAGTTTGATCGGACGCCAAAGCAATTCCTACGAGCAGTACTTC
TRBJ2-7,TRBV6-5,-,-,CASSYGDIFYEQYF,TGTGCCAGCAGTTACGGGGACATCTTCTACGAGCAGTACTTC
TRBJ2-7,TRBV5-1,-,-,CASSLASLTGEQYF,TGCGCCAGCAGCTTGGCGAGTTTAACTGGTGAGCAGTACTTC
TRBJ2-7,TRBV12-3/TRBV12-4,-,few,CASKGGGYEQYF,TGTGCCAGCAAAGGGGGAGGCTACGAGCAGTACTTC
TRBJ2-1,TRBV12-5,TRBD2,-,CAGRGIPNEQFF,TGTGCTGGGCGGGGGATCCCCAATGAGCAGTTCTTC
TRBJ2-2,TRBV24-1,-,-,CATSVGPNTGELFF,TGTGCCACCAGTGTGGGCCCGAACACCGGGGAGCTGTTTTTT
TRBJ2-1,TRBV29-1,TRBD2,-,CSVEGGLAGVLNEQFF,TGCAGCGTTGAAGGAGGGCTAGCGGGAGTTCTCAATGAGCAGTTCTTC
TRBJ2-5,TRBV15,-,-,CATATGTHQETQYF,TGTGCCACCGCGACGGGGACACACCAAGAGACCCAGTACTTC
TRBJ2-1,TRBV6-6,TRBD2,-,CASSYPGLAGRNEQFF,TGTGCCAGCAGTTACCCCGGACTAGCGGGAAGGAATGAGCAGTTCTTC